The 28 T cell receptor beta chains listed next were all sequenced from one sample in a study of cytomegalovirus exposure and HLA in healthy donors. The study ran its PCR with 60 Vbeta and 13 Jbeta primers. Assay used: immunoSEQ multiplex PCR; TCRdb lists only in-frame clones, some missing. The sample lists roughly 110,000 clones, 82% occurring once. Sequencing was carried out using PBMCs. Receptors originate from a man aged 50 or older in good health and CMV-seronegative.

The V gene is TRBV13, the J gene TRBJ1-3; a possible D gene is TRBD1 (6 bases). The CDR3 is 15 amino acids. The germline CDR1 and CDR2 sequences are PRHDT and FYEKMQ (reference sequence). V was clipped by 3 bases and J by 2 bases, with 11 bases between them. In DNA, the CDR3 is TGTGCCAGCAGCTTCGGTACAGGGACTGGAAACACCATATATTTT. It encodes CASSFGTGTGNTIYF.

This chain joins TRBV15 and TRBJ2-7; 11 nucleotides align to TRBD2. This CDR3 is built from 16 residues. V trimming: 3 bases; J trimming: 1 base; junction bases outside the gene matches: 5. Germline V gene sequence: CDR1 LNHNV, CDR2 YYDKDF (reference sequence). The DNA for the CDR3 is TGTGCCACCAGCAGGGGGGGACTAGCGGCTTCCTACGAGCAGTACTTC. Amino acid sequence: CATSRGGLAASYEQYF.

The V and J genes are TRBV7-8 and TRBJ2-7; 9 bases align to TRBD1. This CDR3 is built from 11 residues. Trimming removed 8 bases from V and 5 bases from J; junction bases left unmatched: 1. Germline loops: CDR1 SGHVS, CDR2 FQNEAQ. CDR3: CASGDRDEQYF. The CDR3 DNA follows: TGTGCCAGCGGGGACAGGGACGAGCAGTACTTC.

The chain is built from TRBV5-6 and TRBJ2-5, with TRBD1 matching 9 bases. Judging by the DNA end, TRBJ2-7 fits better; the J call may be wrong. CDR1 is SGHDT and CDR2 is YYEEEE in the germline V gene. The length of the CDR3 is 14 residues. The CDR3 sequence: CASSPWDRADEQYF. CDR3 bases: TGTGCCAGCAGCCCCTGGGACAGGGCCGACGAGCAGTACTTC.

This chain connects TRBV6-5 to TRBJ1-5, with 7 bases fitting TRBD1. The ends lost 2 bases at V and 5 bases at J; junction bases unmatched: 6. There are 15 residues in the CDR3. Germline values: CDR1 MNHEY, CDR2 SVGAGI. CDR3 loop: CASSYDREIHQPQHF. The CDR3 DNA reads TGTGCCAGCAGTTACGACAGGGAAATCCATCAGCCCCAGCATTTT.

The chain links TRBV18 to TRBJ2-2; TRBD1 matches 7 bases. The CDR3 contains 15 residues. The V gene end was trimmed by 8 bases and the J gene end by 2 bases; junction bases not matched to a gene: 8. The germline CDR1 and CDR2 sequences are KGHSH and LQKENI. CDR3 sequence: CASLPGQLNTGELFF. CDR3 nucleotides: TGTGCCAGCCTCCCGGGACAGCTAAACACCGGGGAGCTGTTTTTT.

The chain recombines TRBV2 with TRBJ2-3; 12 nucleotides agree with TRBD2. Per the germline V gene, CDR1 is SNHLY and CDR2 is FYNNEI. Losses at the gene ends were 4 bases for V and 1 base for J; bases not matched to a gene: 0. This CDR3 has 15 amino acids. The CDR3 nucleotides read TGTGCCAGCAGTGGGACTAGCGGGGGCACAGATACGCAGTATTTT. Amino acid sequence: CASSGTSGGTDTQYF.

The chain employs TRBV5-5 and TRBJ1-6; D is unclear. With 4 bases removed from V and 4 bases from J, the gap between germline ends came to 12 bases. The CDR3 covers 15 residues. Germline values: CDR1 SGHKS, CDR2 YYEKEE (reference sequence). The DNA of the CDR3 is TGTGCCAGCAGCCCCCCCGACAAATATAATTCACCCCTCCACTTT. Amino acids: CASSPPDKYNSPLHF. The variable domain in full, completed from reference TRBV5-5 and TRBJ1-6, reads DAGVTQSPTHLIKTRGQQVTLRCSPISGHKSVSWYQQVLGQGPQFIFQYYEKEERGRGNFPDRFSARQFPNYSSELNVNALLLGDSALYLCASSPPDKYNSPLHFGNGTRLTVT.

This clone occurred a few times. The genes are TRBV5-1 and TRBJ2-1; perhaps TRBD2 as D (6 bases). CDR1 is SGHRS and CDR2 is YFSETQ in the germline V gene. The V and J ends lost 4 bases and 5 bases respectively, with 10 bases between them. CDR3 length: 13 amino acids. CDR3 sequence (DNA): TGCGCCAGCAGCCCACGGGGGAACAATGAGCAGTTCTTC. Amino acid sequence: CASSPRGNNEQFF.

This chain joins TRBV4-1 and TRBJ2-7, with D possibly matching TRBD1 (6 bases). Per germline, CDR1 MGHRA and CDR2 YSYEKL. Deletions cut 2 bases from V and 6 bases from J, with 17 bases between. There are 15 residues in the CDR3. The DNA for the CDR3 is TGCGCCAGCAGCCAACCGACAGGCAGCAGCCCCGAGCAGTACTTC. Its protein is CASSQPTGSSPEQYF.

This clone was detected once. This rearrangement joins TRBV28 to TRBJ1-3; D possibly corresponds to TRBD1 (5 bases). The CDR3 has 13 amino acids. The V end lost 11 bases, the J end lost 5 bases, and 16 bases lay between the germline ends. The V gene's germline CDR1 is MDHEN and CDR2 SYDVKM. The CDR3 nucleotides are TGTGCCTGTCAGACGGGACTCCGAAACACCATATATTTT. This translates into CACQTGLRNTIYF.

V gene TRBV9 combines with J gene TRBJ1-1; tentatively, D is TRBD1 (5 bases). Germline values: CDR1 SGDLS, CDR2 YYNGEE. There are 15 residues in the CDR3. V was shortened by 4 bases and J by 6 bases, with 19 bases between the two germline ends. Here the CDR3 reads CASSPVQPGGAEAFF. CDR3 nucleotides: TGTGCCAGCAGCCCGGTCCAGCCGGGGGGGGCTGAAGCTTTCTTT.

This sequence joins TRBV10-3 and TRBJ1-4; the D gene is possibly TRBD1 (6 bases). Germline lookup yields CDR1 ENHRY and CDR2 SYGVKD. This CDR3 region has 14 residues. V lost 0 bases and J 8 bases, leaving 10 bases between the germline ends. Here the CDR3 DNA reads TGTGCCATCAGTGAGTCGGGGGGGCCGGAAAAACTGTTTTTT. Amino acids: CAISESGGPEKLFF.

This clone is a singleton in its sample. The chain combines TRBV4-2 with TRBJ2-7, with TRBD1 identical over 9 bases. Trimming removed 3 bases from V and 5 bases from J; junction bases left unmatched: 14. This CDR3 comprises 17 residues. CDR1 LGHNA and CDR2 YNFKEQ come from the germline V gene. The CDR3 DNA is TGTGCCAGCAGCCAGCCCATCGCCGGGACAGGGAGGGACGAGCAGTACGTC. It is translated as CASSQPIAGTGRDEQYV.

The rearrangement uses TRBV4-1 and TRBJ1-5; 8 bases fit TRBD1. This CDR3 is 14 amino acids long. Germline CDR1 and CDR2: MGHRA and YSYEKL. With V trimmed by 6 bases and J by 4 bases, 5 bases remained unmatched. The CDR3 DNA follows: TGCGCCAGCAGGGGGACAGGAGTTAATCAGCCCCAGCATTTT. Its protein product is CASRGTGVNQPQHF.

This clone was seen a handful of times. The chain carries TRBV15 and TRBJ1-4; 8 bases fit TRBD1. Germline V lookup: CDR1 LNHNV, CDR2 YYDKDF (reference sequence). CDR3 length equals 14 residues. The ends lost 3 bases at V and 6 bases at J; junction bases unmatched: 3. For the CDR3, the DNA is TGTGCCACCAGCAGCAGGGGGCGCGATGAAAAACTGTTTTTT. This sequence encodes CATSSRGRDEKLFF.

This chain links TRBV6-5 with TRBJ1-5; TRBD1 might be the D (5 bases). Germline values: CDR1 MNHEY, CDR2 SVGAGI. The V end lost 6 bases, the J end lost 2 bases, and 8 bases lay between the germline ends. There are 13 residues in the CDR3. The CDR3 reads CASRGPGNQPQHF. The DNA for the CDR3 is TGTGCCAGCAGGGGGCCGGGCAATCAGCCCCAGCATTTT.

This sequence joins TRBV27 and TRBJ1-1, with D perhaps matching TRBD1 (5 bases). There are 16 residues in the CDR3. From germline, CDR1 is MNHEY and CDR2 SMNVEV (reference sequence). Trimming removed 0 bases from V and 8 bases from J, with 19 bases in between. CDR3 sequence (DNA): TGTGCCAGCAGTTTATCGCCCGGTCGGAGGGGATCGGAAGCTTTCTTT. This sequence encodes CASSLSPGRRGSEAFF.

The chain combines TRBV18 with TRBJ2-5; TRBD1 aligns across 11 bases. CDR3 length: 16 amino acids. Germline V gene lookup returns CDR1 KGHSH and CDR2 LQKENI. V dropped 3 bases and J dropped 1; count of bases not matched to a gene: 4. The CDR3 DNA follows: TGTGCCAGCTCACCCGGGGACAGGGGGACCCAAGAGACCCAGTACTTC. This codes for CASSPGDRGTQETQYF.

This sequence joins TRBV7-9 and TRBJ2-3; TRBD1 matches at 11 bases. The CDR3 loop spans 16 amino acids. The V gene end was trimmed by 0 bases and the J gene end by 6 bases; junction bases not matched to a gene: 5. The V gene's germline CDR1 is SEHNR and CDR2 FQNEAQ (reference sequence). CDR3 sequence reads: CASSLAWTGGDDTQYF. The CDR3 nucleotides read TGTGCCAGCAGCTTAGCGTGGACAGGGGGCGACGATACGCAGTATTTT. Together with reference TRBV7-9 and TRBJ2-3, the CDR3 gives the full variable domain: DTGVSQNPRHKITKRGQNVTFRCDPISEHNRLYWYRQTLGQGPEFLTYFQNEAQLEKSRLLSDRFSAERPKGSFSTLEIQRTEQGDSAMYLCASSLAWTGGDDTQYFGPGTRLTVL.

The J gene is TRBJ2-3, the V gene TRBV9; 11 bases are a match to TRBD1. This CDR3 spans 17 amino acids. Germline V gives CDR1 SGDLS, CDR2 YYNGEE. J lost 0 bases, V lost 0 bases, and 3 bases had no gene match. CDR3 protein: CASSVEDRGLSTDTQYF. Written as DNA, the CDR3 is TGTGCCAGCAGCGTAGAGGACAGGGGGCTTAGCACAGATACGCAGTATTTT.

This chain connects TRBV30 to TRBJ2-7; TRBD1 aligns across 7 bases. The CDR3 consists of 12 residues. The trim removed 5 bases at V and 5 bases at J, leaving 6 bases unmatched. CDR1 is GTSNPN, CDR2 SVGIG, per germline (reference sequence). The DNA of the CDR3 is TGTGCCTGGTCAAGACAGGGTAACGAGCAGTACTTC. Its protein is CAWSRQGNEQYF.

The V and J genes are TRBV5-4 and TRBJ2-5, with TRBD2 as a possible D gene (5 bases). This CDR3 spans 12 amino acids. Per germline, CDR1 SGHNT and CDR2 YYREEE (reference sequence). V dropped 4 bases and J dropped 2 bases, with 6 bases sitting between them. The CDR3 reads CASSAGQETQYF. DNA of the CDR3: TGTGCCAGCAGCGCGGGTCAAGAGACCCAGTACTTC.

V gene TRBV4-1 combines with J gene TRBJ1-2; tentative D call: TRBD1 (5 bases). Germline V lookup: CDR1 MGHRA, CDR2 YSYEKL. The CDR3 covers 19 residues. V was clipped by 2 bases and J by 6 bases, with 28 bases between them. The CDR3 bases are TGCGCCAGCAGCCAACGGGGCGGGGCAGGCATAGTCTTGGCCGATGGCTACACCTTC. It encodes CASSQRGGAGIVLADGYTF.

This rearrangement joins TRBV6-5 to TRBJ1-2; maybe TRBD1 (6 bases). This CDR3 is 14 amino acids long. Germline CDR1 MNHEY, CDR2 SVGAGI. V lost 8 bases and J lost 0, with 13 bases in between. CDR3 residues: CASGGGSSNYGYTF. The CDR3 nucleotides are TGTGCCAGCGGGGGGGGCTCCTCTAACTATGGCTACACCTTC.

This chain's CDR3 is CASSPTGGAGGYTF. CDR3 sequence (DNA): TGCGCCAGCAGCCCAACAGGGGGCGCAGGAGGCTACACCTTC. The V and J genes are TRBV5-1 and TRBJ1-2; 9 bases line up with TRBD1. This CDR3 contains 14 residues. Trimming at V came to 4 bases and at J to 8 bases, leaving 9 bases not matched to a gene. Germline CDR1 SGHRS, CDR2 YFSETQ.

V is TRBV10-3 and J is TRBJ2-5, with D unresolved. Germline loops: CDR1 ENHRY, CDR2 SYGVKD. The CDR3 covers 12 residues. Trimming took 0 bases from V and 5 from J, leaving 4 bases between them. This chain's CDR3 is CAISESSETQYF. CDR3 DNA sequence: TGTGCCATCAGTGAGTCATCGGAGACCCAGTACTTC.

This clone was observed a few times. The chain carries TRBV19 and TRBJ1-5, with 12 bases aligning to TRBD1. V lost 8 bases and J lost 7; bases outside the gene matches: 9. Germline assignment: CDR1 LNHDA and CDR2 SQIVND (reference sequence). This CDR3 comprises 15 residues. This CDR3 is CASGPGQGARQPQHF. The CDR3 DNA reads TGTGCCAGTGGACCGGGACAGGGGGCTAGGCAGCCCCAGCATTTT.